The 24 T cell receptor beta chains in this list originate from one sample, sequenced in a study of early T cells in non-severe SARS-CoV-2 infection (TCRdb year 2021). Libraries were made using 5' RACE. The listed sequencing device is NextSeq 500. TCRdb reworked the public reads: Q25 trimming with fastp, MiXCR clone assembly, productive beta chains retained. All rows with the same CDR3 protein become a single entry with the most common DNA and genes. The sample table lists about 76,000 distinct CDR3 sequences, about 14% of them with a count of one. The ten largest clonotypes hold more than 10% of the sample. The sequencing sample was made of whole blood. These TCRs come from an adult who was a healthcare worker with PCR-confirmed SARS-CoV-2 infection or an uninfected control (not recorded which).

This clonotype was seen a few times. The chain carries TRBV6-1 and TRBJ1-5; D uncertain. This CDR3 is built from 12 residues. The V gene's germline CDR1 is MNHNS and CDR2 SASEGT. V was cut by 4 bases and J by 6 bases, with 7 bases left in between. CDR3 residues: CASSGDVQPQHF. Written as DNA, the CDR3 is TGTGCCAGCAGTGGTGACGTTCAGCCCCAGCATTTT.

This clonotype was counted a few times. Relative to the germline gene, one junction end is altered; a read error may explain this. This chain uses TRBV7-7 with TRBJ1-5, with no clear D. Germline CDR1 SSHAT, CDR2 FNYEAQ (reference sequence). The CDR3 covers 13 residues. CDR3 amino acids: CASSFGFGQPQHF. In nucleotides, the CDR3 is TGTGCTAGCAGCTTCGGCTTCGGACAGCCCCAGCATTTT.

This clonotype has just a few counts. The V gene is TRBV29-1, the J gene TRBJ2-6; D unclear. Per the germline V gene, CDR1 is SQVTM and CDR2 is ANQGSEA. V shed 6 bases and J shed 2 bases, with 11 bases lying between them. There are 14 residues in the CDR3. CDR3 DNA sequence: TGCAGCGTCCCGAAAGGCGCTGGGGCCAACGTCCTGACTTTC. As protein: CSVPKGAGANVLTF. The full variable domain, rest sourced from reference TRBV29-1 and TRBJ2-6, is SAVISQKPSRDICQRGTSLTIQCQVDSQVTMMFWYRQQPGQSLTLIATANQGSEATYESGFVIDKFPISRPNLTFSTLTVSNMSPEDSSIYLCSVPKGAGANVLTFGAGSRLTVL.

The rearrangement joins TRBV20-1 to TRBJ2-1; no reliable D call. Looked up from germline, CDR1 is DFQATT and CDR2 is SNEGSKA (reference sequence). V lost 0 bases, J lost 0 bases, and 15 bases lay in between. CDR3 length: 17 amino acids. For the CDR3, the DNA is TGCAGTGCTAGAGATTCTGGGAATCCTAGCTCCTACAATGAGCAGTTCTTC. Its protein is CSARDSGNPSSYNEQFF.

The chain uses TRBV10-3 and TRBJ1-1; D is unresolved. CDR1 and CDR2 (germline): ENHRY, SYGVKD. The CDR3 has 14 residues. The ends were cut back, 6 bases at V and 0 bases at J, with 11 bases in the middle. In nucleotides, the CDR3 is TGTGCCATCAGAGCGTCGCTTATGAACACTGAAGCTTTCTTT. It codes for CAIRASLMNTEAFF.

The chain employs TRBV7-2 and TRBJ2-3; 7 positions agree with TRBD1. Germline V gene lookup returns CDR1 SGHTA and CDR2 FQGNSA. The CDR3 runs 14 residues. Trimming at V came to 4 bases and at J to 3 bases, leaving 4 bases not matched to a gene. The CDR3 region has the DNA TGTGCCAGCAGCTCCAACAGGGGTACAGATACGCAGTATTTT. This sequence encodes CASSSNRGTDTQYF.

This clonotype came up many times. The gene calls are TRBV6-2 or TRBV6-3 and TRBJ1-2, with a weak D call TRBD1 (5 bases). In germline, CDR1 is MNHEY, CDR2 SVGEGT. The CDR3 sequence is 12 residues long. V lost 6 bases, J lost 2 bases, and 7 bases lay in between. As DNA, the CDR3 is TGTGCCAGCAGGTGGGGGAACTATGGCTACACCTTC. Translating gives CASRWGNYGYTF.

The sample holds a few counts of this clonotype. The CDR3 region has the DNA TGTGCCAGCAGTTTGCGACAAGTGAACACTGAAGCTTTCTTT. Its protein is CASSLRQVNTEAFF. V gene TRBV12-3 or TRBV12-4 combines with J gene TRBJ1-1; D gene ambiguous. Trimming removed 3 bases at V and 0 bases at J, with 8 bases between. The CDR3 has 14 residues.

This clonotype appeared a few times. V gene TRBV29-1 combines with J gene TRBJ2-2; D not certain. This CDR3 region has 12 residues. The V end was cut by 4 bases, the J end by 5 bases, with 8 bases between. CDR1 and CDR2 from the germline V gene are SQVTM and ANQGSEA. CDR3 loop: CSVGARTGELFF. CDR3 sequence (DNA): TGCAGCGTTGGAGCTAGAACCGGGGAGCTGTTTTTT.

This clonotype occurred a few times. The CDR3 nucleotides are TGTGCCAGCAGTCACACTAGCTCCTACGAGCAGTACTTC. It yields the protein CASSHTSSYEQYF. The chain is built from TRBV7-2 and TRBJ2-7, with D perhaps TRBD2 (5 bases). Germline-derived CDR1 and CDR2 are SGHTA and FQGNSA. Deletions cut 6 bases from V and 0 bases from J, with 9 bases between. The CDR3 contains 13 residues.

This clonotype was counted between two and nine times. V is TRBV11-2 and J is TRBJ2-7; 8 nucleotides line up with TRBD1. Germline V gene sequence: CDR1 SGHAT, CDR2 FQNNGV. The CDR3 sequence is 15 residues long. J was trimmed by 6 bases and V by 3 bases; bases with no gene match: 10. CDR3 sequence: CASSLYQGASAEQYF. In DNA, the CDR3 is TGTGCCAGCAGCTTGTATCAGGGGGCCTCAGCCGAGCAGTACTTC.

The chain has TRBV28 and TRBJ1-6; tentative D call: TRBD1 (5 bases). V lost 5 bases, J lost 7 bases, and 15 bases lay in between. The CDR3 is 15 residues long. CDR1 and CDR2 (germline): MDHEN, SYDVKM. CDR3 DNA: TGTGCCAGCAGTCGAACTACAGGTGAAAATTCACCCCTCCACTTT. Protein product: CASSRTTGENSPLHF.

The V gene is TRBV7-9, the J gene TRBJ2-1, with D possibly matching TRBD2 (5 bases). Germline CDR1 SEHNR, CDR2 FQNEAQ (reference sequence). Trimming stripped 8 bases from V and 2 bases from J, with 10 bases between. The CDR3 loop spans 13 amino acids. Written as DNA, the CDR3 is TGTGCCAGCCCCGACGGGACCTACAATGAGCAGTTCTTC. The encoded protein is CASPDGTYNEQFF. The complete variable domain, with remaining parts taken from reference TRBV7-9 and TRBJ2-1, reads DTGVSQNPRHKITKRGQNVTFRCDPISEHNRLYWYRQTLGQGPEFLTYFQNEAQLEKSRLLSDRFSAERPKGSFSTLEIQRTEQGDSAMYLCASPDGTYNEQFFGPGTRLTVL.

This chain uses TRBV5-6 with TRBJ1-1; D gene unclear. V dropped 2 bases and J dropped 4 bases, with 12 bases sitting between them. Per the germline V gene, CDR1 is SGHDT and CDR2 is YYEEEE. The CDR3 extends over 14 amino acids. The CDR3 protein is CASSLDQIITEAFF. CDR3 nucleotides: TGTGCCAGCAGCTTAGACCAAATAATCACTGAAGCTTTCTTT.

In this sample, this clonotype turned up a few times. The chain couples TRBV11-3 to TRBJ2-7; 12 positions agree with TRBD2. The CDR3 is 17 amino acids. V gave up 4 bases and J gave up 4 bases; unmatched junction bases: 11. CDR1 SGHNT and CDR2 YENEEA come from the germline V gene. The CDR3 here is CASSSPRTSGKRYEQYF. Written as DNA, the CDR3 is TGTGCCAGCAGCTCGCCACGGACTAGCGGGAAACGATACGAGCAGTACTTC. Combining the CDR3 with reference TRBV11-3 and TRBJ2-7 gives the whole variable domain EAGVVQSPRYKIIEKKQPVAFWCNPISGHNTLYWYLQNLGQGPELLIRYENEEAVDDSQLPKDRFSAERLKGVDSTLKIQPAELGDSAVYLCASSSPRTSGKRYEQYFGPGTRLTVT.

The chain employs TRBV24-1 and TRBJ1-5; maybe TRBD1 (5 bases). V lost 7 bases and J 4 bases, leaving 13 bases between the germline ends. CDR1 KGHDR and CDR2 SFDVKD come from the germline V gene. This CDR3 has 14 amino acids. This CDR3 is CATRGQGENQPQHF. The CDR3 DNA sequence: TGTGCCACCAGAGGGCAGGGAGAAAATCAGCCCCAGCATTTT.

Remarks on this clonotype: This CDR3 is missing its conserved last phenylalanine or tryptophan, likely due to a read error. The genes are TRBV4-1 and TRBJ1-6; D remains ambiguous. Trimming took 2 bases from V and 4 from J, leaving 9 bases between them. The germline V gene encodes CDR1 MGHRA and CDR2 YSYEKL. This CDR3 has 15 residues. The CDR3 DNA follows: TGCGCCAGCAGCCAAATACTGGCTTATAATTCACCCCTCCACCTT. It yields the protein CASSQILAYNSPLHL.

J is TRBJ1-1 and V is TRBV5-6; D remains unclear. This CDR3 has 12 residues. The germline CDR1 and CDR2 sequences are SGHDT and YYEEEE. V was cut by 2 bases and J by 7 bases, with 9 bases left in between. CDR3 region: CASSFDRDEAFF. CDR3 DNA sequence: TGTGCCAGCAGCTTCGATCGGGATGAAGCTTTCTTT.

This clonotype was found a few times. The CDR3 bases are TGTGCCAGCAGCTTAGGGCCGGGACAGGGGACTGAAGCTTTCTTT. Translating gives CASSLGPGQGTEAFF. The rearrangement uses TRBV7-3 and TRBJ1-1, with TRBD1 matching 10 bases. CDR3 length: 15 residues. Trimming cost V 2 bases and J 5 bases; bases outside gene matches: 5. Germline V CDR1 and CDR2: SGHTA, FQGTGA. The full variable domain, in which reference TRBV7-3 and TRBJ1-1 provide the parts outside the CDR3, is GAGVSQTPSNKVTEKGKYVELRCDPISGHTALYWYRQSLGQGPEFLIYFQGTGAADDSGLPNDRFFAVRPEGSVSTLKIQRTERGDSAVYLCASSLGPGQGTEAFFGQGTRLTVV.

CDR3 sequence (DNA): TGTGCCAGCACCCTGTGGGGGGGGGCCGCAGATACGCAGTATTTT. This sequence encodes CASTLWGGAADTQYF. The V call is TRBV11-2, the J call TRBJ2-3; D is perhaps TRBD2 (7 bases). The V and J ends lost 7 bases and 4 bases respectively, with 18 bases between them. CDR1 and CDR2 (germline): SGHAT, FQNNGV. This CDR3 has 15 residues. Complete variable domain (other parts from reference TRBV11-2 and TRBJ2-3): EAGVAQSPRYKIIEKRQSVAFWCNPISGHATLYWYQQILGQGPKLLIQFQNNGVVDDSQLPKDRFSAERLKGVDSTLKIQPAKLEDSAVYLCASTLWGGAADTQYFGPGTRLTVL.

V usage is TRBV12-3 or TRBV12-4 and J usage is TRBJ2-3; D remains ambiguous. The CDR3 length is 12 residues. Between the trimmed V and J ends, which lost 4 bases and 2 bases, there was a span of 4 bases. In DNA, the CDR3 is TGTGCCAGCAGTTGGAACACAGATACGCAGTATTTT. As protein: CASSWNTDTQYF.

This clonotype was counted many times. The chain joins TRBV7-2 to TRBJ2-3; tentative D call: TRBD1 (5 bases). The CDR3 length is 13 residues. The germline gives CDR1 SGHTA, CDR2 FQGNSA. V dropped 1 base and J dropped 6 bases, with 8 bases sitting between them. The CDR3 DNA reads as TGTGCCAGCAGCTTAGAGGGGTGGGATACGCAGTATTTT. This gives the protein CASSLEGWDTQYF.

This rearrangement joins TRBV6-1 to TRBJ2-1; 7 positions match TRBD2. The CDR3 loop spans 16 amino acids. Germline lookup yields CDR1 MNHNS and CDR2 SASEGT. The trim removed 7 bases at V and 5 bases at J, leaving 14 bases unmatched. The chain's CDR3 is CASNPFPGGENNEQFF. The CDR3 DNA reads TGTGCCAGCAACCCCTTCCCGGGGGGTGAGAACAATGAGCAGTTCTTC.

CDR3 amino acids: CASSDPTEGFSAFF. The DNA of the CDR3 is TGCGCCAGCAGTGACCCGACAGAGGGGTTTTCAGCTTTCTTT. The gene calls are TRBV10-2 and TRBJ1-1; weak D call: TRBD1 (5 bases). The CDR3 has 14 residues. CDR1 and CDR2 from the germline V gene are WSHSY and SAAADI. V was cut by 3 bases and J by 10 bases, with 18 bases left in between.